These 28 T cell receptor beta chains share one sample of origin, sequenced in a study of blood T cell repertoires in COVID-19. Generated by immunoSEQ multiplex PCR, the TCRdb table keeps only in-frame clones and is missing some. The table shows roughly 200,000 clones, with approximately 82% occurring only once. The sample was peripheral blood. All receptors derive from a man aged 35 to 55 with active or convalescent COVID-19.

The chain uses TRBV19 and TRBJ2-1; 9 bases match TRBD2. The CDR3 sequence is 18 residues long. The junction had 11 bases not matched to a gene; V was cut back by 5 bases and J by 0 bases. From germline, CDR1 is LNHDA and CDR2 SQIVND (reference sequence). CDR3 bases: TGTGCCAGTAGTCCCCCGGAACTAGCGGGCAGCTCCTACAATGAGCAGTTCTTC. Its translation is CASSPPELAGSSYNEQFF.

This clone is a singleton in its sample. The chain is built from TRBV7-9 and TRBJ2-5; D is possibly TRBD2 (7 bases). The CDR3 totals 13 residues. The germline V gene encodes CDR1 SEHNR and CDR2 FQNEAQ (reference sequence). Trimming removed 2 bases at V and 6 bases at J, with 10 bases between. The CDR3 nucleotides are TGTGCCAGCAGCTTATGGGGGGGCCAGACCCAGTACTTC. It specifies CASSLWGGQTQYF.

Notes on this clone: The sample has other DNA sequences that encode this CDR3 too. This rearrangement joins TRBV6-5 to TRBJ1-5, with D possibly TRBD1 on 5 matching bases. V was cut by 0 bases and J by 2 bases, with 11 bases left in between. Germline CDR1 and CDR2: MNHEY and SVGAGI. The CDR3 length is 16 residues. The CDR3 DNA is TGTGCCAGCAGTTACTCGTCCAGGGCGGGCAATCAGCCCCAGCATTTT. The encoded protein is CASSYSSRAGNQPQHF.

The rearrangement joins TRBV5-1 to TRBJ2-1, with TRBD1 matching 8 bases. V trimming: 0 bases; J trimming: 9 bases; junction bases outside the gene matches: 11. The CDR3 covers 16 residues. Germline V CDR1 and CDR2: SGHRS, YFSETQ. This CDR3 reads CASSLGGTGIAGEQFF. CDR3 sequence (DNA): TGCGCCAGCAGCTTGGGTGGGACAGGTATAGCCGGTGAGCAGTTCTTC.

This chain connects TRBV5-4 to TRBJ2-5; TRBD1 matches at 10 bases. With V trimmed by 0 bases and J by 2 bases, 4 bases remained unmatched. The CDR3 is 16 amino acids. Germline CDR1 and CDR2: SGHNT and YYREEE (reference sequence). The CDR3 loop reads CASSLGPDRGQETQYF. The CDR3 nucleotides read TGTGCCAGCAGCTTGGGGCCGGACAGGGGGCAAGAGACCCAGTACTTC.

This rearrangement joins TRBV25-1 to TRBJ2-7; 7 bases line up with TRBD1. The CDR3 consists of 12 residues. V was clipped by 6 bases and J by 4 bases; unmatched bases: 3. CDR1 and CDR2 (germline): MGHDK, SYGVNS. The CDR3 spells CASRQGKYEQYF. The CDR3 DNA follows: TGTGCCAGCAGACAGGGGAAGTACGAGCAGTACTTC.

DNA for the CDR3: TGTGCTAGTGGTCCGACTGCCGGGGGGTACGAGCAGTACTTC. Amino acids: CASGPTAGGYEQYF. The chain has TRBV12-5 and TRBJ2-7; 7 bases fit TRBD2. CDR1 and CDR2 from the germline V gene are LGHNT and FRNRAP. The CDR3 runs 14 residues. The junction had 8 bases not matched to a gene; V was cut back by 5 bases and J by 4 bases. Full variable domain (missing parts from reference TRBV12-5 and TRBJ2-7): DARVTQTPRHKVTEMGQEVTMRCQPILGHNTVFWYRQTMMQGLELLAYFRNRAPLDDSGMPKDRFSAEMPDATLATLKIQPSEPRDSAVYFCASGPTAGGYEQYFGPGTRLTVT.

This sequence joins TRBV3-1 (or the pseudogene TRBV3-2) and TRBJ2-1, with a weak D call TRBD2 (7 bases). This CDR3 comprises 15 residues. Germline CDR1 is LGHDT and CDR2 is YNNKEL (reference sequence). Trimming removed 3 bases from V and 10 bases from J, with 19 bases in between. The CDR3 sequence is CASSHRGEGEGEQFF. The CDR3, as DNA: TGTGCCAGCAGCCATAGGGGCGAGGGGGAGGGCGAGCAGTTCTTC.

This clone turned up a few times. The rearrangement links TRBV19 to TRBJ2-2; 7 positions agree with TRBD2. The V segment lost 5 bases and the J segment 5 bases; nucleotides outside the gene matches: 11. CDR1 and CDR2 from the germline V gene are LNHDA and SQIVND (reference sequence). This CDR3 has 16 residues. The CDR3 coding sequence is TGTGCCAGTAGTCTAGGTAGACTAGCAGGAACCGGGGAGCTGTTTTTT. Translated, it gives CASSLGRLAGTGELFF.

The chain has TRBV6-6 and TRBJ2-7; tentative D call: TRBD1 (6 bases). The CDR3 contains 14 residues. Germline V lookup: CDR1 MNHNY, CDR2 SVGAGI (reference sequence). The germline V and J ends were trimmed by 5 bases and 6 bases, with 17 bases remaining between them. The CDR3 spells CASSGTQGSGEQYF. In DNA form, the CDR3 reads TGTGCCAGCAGTGGGACACAGGGATCAGGCGAGCAGTACTTC.

The J gene is TRBJ2-1, the V gene TRBV2, with TRBD2 identical over 7 bases. From germline, CDR1 is SNHLY and CDR2 FYNNEI. The CDR3 has 12 residues. J was trimmed by 12 bases and V by 6 bases; bases with no gene match: 8. The CDR3 nucleotides are TGTGCCAGCAGGAAGACTAGCTCGTGGCAGTTCTTC. It encodes CASRKTSSWQFF.

DNA of the CDR3: TGTGCCAGCAGTGACAGGGCCCATAATTCACCCCTCCACTTT. It encodes CASSDRAHNSPLHF. J is TRBJ1-6 and V is TRBV25-1, with D possibly being TRBD1 (5 bases). The V end was cut by 3 bases, the J end by 5 bases, with 8 bases between. The CDR3 has 14 residues. Germline assignment: CDR1 MGHDK and CDR2 SYGVNS.

The CDR3 region has the DNA TGTGCCAGCAGCCCCCTTCGGGGGGAGAGTTCAGATACGCAGTATTTT. It specifies CASSPLRGESSDTQYF. The chain employs TRBV13 and TRBJ2-3; 7 bases map to TRBD2. The CDR3 covers 16 residues. The V gene's germline CDR1 is PRHDT and CDR2 FYEKMQ (reference sequence). Germline trimming cut 5 bases from V and 4 bases from J; bases unmatched to any gene: 12.

The chain links TRBV27 to TRBJ2-2, with 9 bases identical to TRBD1. V shed 6 bases, J shed 0 bases, and the junction held 5 bases outside the gene matches. Per germline, CDR1 MNHEY and CDR2 SMNVEV (reference sequence). The CDR3 contains 16 residues. The CDR3 DNA is TGTGCCAGCAGGAAGGGACAGGGAGCGAACACCGGGGAGCTGTTTTTT. It codes for CASRKGQGANTGELFF.

The chain couples TRBV5-6 to TRBJ1-2; TRBD1 is a possible D gene (6 bases). The CDR3 has 15 amino acids. Germline CDR1 SGHDT, CDR2 YYEEEE. V was clipped by 4 bases and J by 4 bases, with 17 bases between them. DNA for the CDR3: TGTGCCAGCAGCCAAAATCTACAGGGTGCCTATGGCTACACCTTC. Its protein product is CASSQNLQGAYGYTF.

The chain combines TRBV7-6 with TRBJ2-5; 9 nucleotides align to TRBD1. Germline V gene lookup returns CDR1 SGHVS and CDR2 FNYEAQ. CDR3 size: 16 residues. V gave up 2 bases and J gave up 5 bases; unmatched junction bases: 9. The CDR3 nucleotides are TGTGCCAGCAGCTTATACGGGACAGGGAGAGGGGAGACCCAGTACTTC. Protein sequence: CASSLYGTGRGETQYF.

The chain links TRBV19 to TRBJ2-3, with unresolved D. Trimming left V 7 bases short and J 6 bases short, with 20 bases between. The CDR3 consists of 15 residues. Per the germline V gene, CDR1 is LNHDA and CDR2 is SQIVND (reference sequence). In DNA form, the CDR3 reads TGTGCCAGTACCATCGGCGGTCAAGAGAGGGATACGCAGTATTTT. Translated, it gives CASTIGGQERDTQYF.

The V gene is TRBV7-2, the J gene TRBJ1-2; D is uncertain. The CDR3 is made up of 14 amino acids. The ends were cut back, 1 base at V and 8 bases at J, with 14 bases in the middle. Germline CDR1 reads SGHTA; CDR2 reads FQGNSA. The CDR3 DNA is TGTGCCAGCAGCTTAGGGGCAGATCCTTTAGGCTACACCTTC. Its translation is CASSLGADPLGYTF.

This chain links TRBV9 with TRBJ2-1; 9 positions match TRBD2. The CDR3 is 15 residues long. CDR1 and CDR2 (germline): SGDLS, YYNGEE. J lost 7 bases, V lost 3 bases, and 8 bases had no gene match. CDR3 amino acids: CASSAPGLAGNEQFF. CDR3 in DNA: TGTGCCAGCAGCGCACCGGGACTAGCAGGGAATGAGCAGTTCTTC.

This clone was recorded only once. This chain links TRBV30 with TRBJ1-6; 11 bases are a match to TRBD1. Germline CDR1 GTSNPN, CDR2 SVGIG (reference sequence). The CDR3 contains 14 residues. The junction had 6 bases not matched to a gene; V was cut back by 5 bases and J by 9 bases. The CDR3 here is CAWVGQGASSPLHF. The CDR3, as DNA: TGTGCCTGGGTTGGACAGGGGGCTAGTTCACCCCTCCACTTT.

CDR3 sequence (DNA): TGTGCCAGCAGCGAGGAGACCACTGAAGCTTTCTTT. Translating gives CASSEETTEAFF. The rearrangement joins TRBV3-1 (or the pseudogene TRBV3-2) to TRBJ1-1; D uncertain. Trimming pared 5 bases from V and 4 bases from J, leaving 8 bases between. The CDR3 contains 12 residues. Germline V CDR1 and CDR2: LGHDT, YNNKEL (reference sequence).

A few counts support this clone. This specimen includes other DNA sequences encoding the same CDR3. The gene calls are TRBV7-2 and TRBJ1-2; 7 nucleotides match TRBD1. Germline lookup yields CDR1 SGHTA and CDR2 FQGNSA. The ends lost 11 bases at V and 0 bases at J; junction bases unmatched: 9. The CDR3 totals 14 residues. The DNA for the CDR3 is TGTGCCGTCACAGGGGCCGCGGCTAACTATGGCTACACCTTC. As protein: CAVTGAAANYGYTF.

V gene TRBV20-1 combines with J gene TRBJ1-2; 7 bases align to TRBD1. The trim removed 4 bases at V and 12 bases at J, leaving 8 bases unmatched. Germline V gene data show CDR1 as DFQATT and CDR2 as SNEGSKA (reference sequence). The CDR3 sequence is 11 residues long. The CDR3, as DNA: TGCAGTGCTATTGGACAGGACTATAACACCTTC. Amino acids: CSAIGQDYNTF.

The V gene is TRBV30, the J gene TRBJ1-2, with D uncertain. Germline-derived CDR1 and CDR2 are GTSNPN and SVGIG (reference sequence). V was clipped by 1 base and J by 6 bases, with 6 bases between them. This CDR3 contains 11 residues. The CDR3 loop is CAWSALHGYTF. In DNA form, the CDR3 reads TGTGCCTGGAGTGCCCTTCATGGCTACACCTTC. The full variable domain, its missing parts supplied by reference TRBV30 and TRBJ1-2, is SQTIHQWPATLVQPVGSPLSLECTVEGTSNPNLYWYRQAAGRGLQLLFYSVGIGQISSEVPQNLSASRPQDRQFILSSKKLLLSDSGFYLCAWSALHGYTFGSGTRLTVV.

V and J are TRBV6-6 and TRBJ2-5; D perhaps matches TRBD2 (6 bases). The length of the CDR3 is 16 residues. Germline CDR1 MNHNY, CDR2 SVGAGI (reference sequence). V lost 5 bases and J lost 5, with 21 bases in between. The CDR3 spells CASSAQGGRTEETQYF. The CDR3 DNA sequence: TGTGCCAGCAGTGCCCAGGGAGGAAGAACGGAGGAGACCCAGTACTTC.

This chain joins TRBV4-2 and TRBJ2-5; 12 bases map to TRBD2. This CDR3 has 17 residues. V trimming: 1 base; J trimming: 5 bases; junction bases outside the gene matches: 8. The germline CDR1 and CDR2 sequences are LGHNA and YNFKEQ. CDR3 residues: CASSQGPSGGAEETQYF. CDR3 bases: TGTGCCAGCAGCCAAGGGCCTAGCGGGGGGGCCGAGGAGACCCAGTACTTC.

J is TRBJ1-2 and V is TRBV6-5, with 8 bases aligning to TRBD1. The V and J ends lost 6 bases and 8 bases, in that order; junction bases with no gene match: 11. The CDR3 contains 14 residues. Germline lookup yields CDR1 MNHEY and CDR2 SVGAGI. CDR3 DNA: TGTGCCAGCAGCCAGTCGACAGGGGTAAAAGGCTACACCTTC. This codes for CASSQSTGVKGYTF.

With regard to this clone: At one end, the junction sequence differs from germline, possibly due to a read error. CDR3 in DNA: TGCGCCAGCGGCTTGGCAGGGGAGCGGACCCAGTACTTC. Encoded protein: CASGLAGERTQYF. The rearrangement uses TRBV5-1 and TRBJ2-5; TRBD1 might be the D (6 bases). There are 13 residues in the CDR3. CDR1 and CDR2 (germline): SGHRS, YFSETQ.